A single T cell receptor (beta chain) is shown here with its context. Other DNA sequences in the same sample also yield this CDR3. Germline lookup yields CDR1 SGHRS and CDR2 YFSETQ. This CDR3 region has 15 residues. The V segment lost 0 bases and the J segment 6 bases; nucleotides outside the gene matches: 6. Sequencing used immunoSEQ multiplex PCR; TCRdb keeps in-frame clones, though not all of them. The sample yields approximately 1,500,000 clones, under 99% seen once. This sample stems from a study of shared clonotypes between healthy human individuals. The wider study: CD4 naive cells filled three plates per donor, CD4 memory three, CD8 naive two and CD8 memory one.

This chain joins TRBV5-1 and TRBJ2-7; 10 nucleotides match TRBD2. The TCR originated in a man aged 25-45 years in good health. The sample was naive CD4+ T cells sorted from blood. Subset denoted: CD45RA+ positively selected. CDR3 in amino acids: CASSLGLAGVGEQYF. CDR3 nucleotide sequence: TGCGCCAGCAGCTTGGGGCTAGCGGGAGTCGGCGAGCAGTACTTC.